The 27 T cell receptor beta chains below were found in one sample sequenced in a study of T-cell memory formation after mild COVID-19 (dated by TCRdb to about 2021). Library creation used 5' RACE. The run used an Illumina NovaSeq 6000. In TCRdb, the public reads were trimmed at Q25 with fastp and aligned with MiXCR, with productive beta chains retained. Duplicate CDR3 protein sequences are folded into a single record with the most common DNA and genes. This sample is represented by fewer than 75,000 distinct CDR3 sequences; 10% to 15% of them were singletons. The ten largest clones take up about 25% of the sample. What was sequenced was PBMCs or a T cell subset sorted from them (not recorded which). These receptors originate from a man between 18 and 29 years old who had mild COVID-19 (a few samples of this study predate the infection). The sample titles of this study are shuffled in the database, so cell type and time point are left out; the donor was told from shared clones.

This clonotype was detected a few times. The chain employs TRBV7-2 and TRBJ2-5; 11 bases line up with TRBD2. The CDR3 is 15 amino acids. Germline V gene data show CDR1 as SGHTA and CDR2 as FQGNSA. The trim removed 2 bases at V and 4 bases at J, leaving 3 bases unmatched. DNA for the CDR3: TGTGCCAGCAGCTTATGGCTAGCGGGGGGAGAGACCCAGTACTTC. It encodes CASSLWLAGGETQYF.

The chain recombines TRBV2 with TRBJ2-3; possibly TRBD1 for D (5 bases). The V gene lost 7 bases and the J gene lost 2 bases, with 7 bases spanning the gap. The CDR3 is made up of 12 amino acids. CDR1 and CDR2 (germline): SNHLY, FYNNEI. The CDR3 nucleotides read TGTGCCAGCATCAGGGACACAGATACGCAGTATTTT. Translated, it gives CASIRDTDTQYF.

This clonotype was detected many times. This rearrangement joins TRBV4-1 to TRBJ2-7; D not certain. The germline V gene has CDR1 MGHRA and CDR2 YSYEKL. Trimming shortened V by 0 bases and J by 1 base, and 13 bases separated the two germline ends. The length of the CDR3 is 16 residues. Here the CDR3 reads CASSQEGYFGSYEQYF. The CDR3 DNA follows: TGCGCCAGCAGCCAAGAAGGGTATTTTGGGTCCTACGAGCAGTACTTC.

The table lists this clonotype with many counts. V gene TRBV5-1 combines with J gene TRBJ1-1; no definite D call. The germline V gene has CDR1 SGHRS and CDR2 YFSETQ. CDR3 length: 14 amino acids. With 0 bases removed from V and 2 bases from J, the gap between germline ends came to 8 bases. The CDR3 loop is CASSLGPLNTEAFF. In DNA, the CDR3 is TGCGCCAGCAGCTTGGGACCTCTCAACACTGAAGCTTTCTTT.

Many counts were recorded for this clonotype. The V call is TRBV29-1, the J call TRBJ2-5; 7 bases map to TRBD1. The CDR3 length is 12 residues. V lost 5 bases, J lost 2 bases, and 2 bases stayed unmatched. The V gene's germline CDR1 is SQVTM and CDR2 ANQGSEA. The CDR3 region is CSVRGPQETQYF. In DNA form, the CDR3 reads TGCAGCGTTAGGGGGCCTCAAGAGACCCAGTACTTC.

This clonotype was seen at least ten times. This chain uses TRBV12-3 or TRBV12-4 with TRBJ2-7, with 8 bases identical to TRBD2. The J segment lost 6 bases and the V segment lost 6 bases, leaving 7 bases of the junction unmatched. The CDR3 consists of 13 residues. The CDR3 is CASRQPGLGEQYF. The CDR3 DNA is TGTGCCAGCAGACAACCGGGACTAGGCGAGCAGTACTTC.

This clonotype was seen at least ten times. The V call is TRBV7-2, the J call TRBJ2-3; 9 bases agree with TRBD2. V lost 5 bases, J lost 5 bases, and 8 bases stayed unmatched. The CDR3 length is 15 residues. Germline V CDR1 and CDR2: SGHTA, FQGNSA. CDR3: CASSPRGGARDTQYF. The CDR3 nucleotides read TGTGCCAGCAGCCCCCGCGGGGGGGCCCGAGATACGCAGTATTTT.

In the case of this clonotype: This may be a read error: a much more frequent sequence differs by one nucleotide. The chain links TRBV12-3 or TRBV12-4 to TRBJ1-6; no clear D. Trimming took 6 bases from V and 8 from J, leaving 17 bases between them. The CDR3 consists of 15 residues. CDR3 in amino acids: CASRAGVGEDSPLHF. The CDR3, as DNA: TGTGCCAGCAGGGCCGGAGTGGGCGAGGATTCACCCCTCCACTTT.

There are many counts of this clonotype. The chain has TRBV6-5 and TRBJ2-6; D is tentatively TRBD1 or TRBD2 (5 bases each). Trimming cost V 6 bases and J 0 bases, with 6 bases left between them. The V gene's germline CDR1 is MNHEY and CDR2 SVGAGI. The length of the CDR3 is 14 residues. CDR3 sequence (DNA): TGTGCCAGCAGCGGGGCCTCTGGGGCCAACGTCCTGACTTTC. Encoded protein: CASSGASGANVLTF.

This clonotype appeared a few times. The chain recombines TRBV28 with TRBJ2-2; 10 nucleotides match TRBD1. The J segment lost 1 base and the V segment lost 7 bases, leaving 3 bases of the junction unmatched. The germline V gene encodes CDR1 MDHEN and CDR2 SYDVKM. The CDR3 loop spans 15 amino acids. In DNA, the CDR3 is TGTGCCAGCACGGACAGGGGGTTGAACACCGGGGAGCTGTTTTTT. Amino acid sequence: CASTDRGLNTGELFF.

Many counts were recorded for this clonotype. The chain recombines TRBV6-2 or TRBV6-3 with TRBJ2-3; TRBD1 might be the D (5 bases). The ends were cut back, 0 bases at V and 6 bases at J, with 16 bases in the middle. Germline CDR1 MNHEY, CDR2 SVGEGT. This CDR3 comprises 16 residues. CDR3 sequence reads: CASSYSTAGKRDTQYF. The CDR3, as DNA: TGTGCCAGCAGTTACTCGACGGCAGGGAAAAGGGATACGCAGTATTTT.

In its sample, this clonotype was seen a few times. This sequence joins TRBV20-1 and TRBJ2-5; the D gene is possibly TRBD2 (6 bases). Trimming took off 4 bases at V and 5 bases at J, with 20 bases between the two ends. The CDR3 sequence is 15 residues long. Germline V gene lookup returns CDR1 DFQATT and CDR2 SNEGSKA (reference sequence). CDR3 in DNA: TGCAGTGCTACACCCCGGGACTGGGGCTGGGAGACCCAGTACTTC. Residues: CSATPRDWGWETQYF.

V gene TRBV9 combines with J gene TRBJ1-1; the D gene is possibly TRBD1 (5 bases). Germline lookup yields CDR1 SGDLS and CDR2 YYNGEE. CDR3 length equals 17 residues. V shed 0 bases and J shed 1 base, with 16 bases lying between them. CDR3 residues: CASSVEMRGIQNTEAFF. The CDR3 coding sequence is TGTGCCAGCAGCGTAGAAATGCGGGGGATCCAGAACACTGAAGCTTTCTTT.

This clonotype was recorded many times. This CDR3 reads CASSENDGRELFF. DNA for the CDR3: TGTGCCAGCAGTGAAAATGACGGCCGGGAGCTGTTTTTT. The V gene is TRBV12-3 or TRBV12-4, the J gene TRBJ2-2, with D unclear. The CDR3 extends over 13 amino acids. Deletions cut 5 bases from V and 9 bases from J, with 13 bases between.

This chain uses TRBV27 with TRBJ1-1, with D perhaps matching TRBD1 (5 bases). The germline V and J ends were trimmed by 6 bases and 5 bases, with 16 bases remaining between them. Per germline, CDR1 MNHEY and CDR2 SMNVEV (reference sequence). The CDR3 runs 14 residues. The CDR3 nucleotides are TGTGCCAGCAGGGGGGTCAGCCTCCGGACTGAAGCTTTCTTT. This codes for CASRGVSLRTEAFF.

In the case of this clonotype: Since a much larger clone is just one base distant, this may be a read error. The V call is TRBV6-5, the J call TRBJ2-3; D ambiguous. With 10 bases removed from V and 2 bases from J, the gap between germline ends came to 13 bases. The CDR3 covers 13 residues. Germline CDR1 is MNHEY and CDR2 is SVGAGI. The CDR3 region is CATKTPLTDTQYF. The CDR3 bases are TGTGCCACCAAGACCCCCCTCACAGATACGCAGTATTTT.

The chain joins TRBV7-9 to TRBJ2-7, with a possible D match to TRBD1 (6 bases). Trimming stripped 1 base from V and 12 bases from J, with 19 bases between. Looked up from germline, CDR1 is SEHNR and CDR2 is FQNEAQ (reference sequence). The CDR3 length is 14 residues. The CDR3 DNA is TGTGCCAGCAGCTTAGGCCAGGGGAAGTTGGAACGGTACGTC. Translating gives CASSLGQGKLERYV.

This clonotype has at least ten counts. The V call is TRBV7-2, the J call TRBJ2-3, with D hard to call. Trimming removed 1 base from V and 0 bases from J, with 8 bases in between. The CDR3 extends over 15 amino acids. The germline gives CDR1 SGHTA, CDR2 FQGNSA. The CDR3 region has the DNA TGTGCCAGCAGCTTAGTGGACGGGAGCACAGATACGCAGTATTTT. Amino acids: CASSLVDGSTDTQYF.

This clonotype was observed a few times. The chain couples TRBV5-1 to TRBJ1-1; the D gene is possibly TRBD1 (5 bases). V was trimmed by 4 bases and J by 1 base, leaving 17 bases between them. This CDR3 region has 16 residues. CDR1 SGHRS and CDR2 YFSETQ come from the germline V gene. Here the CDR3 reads CASSRSLGRRNTEAFF. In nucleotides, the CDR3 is TGCGCCAGCAGCCGTTCGTTGGGGCGCCGGAACACTGAAGCTTTCTTT.

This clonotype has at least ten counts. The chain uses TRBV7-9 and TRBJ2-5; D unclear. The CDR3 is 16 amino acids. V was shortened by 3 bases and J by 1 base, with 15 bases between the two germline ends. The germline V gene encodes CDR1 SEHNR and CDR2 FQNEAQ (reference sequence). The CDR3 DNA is TGTGCCAGCAGCTTCGGCCTGACGCCTGTCCAAGAGACCCAGTACTTC. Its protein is CASSFGLTPVQETQYF.

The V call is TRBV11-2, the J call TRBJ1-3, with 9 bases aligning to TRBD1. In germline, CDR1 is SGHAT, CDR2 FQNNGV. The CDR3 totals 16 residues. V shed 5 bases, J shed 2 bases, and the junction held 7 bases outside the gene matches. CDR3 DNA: TGTGCCAGCAGCCTGAACAGGGGGCTCGCTGGAAACACCATATATTTT. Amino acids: CASSLNRGLAGNTIYF.

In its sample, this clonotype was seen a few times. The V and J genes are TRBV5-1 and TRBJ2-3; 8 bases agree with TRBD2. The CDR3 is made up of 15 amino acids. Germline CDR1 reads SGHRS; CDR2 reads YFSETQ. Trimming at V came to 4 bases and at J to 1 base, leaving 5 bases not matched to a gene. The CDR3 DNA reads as TGCGCCAGCAGCCCGCGGGGGGCCCGCACAGATACGCAGTATTTT. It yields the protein CASSPRGARTDTQYF.

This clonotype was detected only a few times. DNA of the CDR3: TGTGCCACCAGCAGAGTCTCCGAGCCTTTCGGGGAGCTGTTTTTT. The encoded protein is CATSRVSEPFGELFF. The genes are TRBV15 and TRBJ2-2; D is uncertain. CDR3 length: 15 residues. Trimming took 1 base from V and 7 from J, leaving 13 bases between them. Germline assignment: CDR1 LNHNV and CDR2 YYDKDF (reference sequence).

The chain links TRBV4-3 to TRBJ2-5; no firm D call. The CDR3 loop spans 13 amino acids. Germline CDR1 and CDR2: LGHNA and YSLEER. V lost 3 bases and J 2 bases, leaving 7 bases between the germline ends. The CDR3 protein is CASSQHAQETQYF. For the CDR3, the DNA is TGCGCCAGCAGCCAGCACGCGCAAGAGACCCAGTACTTC.

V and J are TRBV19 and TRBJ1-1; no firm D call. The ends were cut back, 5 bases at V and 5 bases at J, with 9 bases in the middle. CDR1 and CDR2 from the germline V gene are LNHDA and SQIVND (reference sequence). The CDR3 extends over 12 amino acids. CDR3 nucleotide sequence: TGTGCCAGTAGTTTTGGGTATACTGAAGCTTTCTTT. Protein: CASSFGYTEAFF.

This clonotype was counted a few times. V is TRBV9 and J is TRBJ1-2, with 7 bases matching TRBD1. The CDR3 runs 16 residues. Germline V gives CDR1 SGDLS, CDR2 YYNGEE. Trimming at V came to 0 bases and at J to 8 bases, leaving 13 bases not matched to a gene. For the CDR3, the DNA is TGTGCCAGCAGCGTAGCTTCGAGAGGGGGCCCTTCAGGCTACACCTTC. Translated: CASSVASRGGPSGYTF. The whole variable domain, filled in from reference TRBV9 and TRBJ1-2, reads DSGVTQTPKHLITATGQRVTLRCSPRSGDLSVYWYQQSLDQGLQFLIQYYNGEERAKGNILERFSAQQFPDLHSELNLSSLELGDSALYFCASSVASRGGPSGYTFGSGTRLTVV.

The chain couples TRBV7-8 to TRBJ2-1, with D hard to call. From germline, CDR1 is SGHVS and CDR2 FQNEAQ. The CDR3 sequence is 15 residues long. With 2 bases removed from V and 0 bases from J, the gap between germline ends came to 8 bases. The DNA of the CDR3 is TGTGCCAGCAGCTTATCCGGCCGCTCCTACAATGAGCAGTTCTTC. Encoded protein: CASSLSGRSYNEQFF.